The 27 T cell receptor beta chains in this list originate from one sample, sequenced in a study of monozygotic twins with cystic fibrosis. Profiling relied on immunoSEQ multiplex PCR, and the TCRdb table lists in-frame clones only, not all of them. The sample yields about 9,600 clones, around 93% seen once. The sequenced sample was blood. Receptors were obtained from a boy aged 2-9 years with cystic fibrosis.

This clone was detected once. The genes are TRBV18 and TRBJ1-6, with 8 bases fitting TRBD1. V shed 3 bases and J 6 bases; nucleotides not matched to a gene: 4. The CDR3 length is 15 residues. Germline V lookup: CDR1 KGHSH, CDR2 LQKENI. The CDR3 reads CASSPSTGGNSPLHF. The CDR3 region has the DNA TGTGCCAGCTCACCCAGCACAGGGGGTAATTCACCCCTCCACTTT.

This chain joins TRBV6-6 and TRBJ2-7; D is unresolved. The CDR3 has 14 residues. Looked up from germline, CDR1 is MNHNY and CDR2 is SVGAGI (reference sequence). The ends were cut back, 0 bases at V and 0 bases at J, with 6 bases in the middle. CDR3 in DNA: TGTGCCAGCAGTTACTCTGGCAACTCCTACGAGCAGTACGTC. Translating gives CASSYSGNSYEQYV.

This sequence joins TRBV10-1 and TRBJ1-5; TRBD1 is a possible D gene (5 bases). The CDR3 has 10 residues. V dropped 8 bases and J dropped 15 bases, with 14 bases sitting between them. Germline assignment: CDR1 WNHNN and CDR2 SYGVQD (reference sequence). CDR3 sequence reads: CASRARRGHF. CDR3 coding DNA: TGCGCCAGCCGGGCACGAAGGGGGCATTTT.

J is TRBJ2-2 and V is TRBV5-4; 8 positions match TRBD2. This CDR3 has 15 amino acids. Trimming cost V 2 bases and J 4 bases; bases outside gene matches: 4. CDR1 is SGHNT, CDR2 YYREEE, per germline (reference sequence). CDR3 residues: CASSLAGAITGELFF. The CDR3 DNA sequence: TGTGCCAGCAGCTTAGCGGGGGCAATCACCGGGGAGCTGTTTTTT.

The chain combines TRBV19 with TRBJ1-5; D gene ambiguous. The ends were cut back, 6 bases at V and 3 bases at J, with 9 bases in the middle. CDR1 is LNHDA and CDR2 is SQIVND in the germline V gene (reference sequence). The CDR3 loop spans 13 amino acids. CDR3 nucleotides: TGTGCCAGTAGGATCCAACCCAATCAGCCCCAGCATTTT. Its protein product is CASRIQPNQPQHF. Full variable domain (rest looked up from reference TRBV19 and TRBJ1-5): DGGITQSPKYLFRKEGQNVTLSCEQNLNHDAMYWYRQDPGQGLRLIYYSQIVNDFQKGDIAEGYSVSREKKESFPLTVTSAQKNPTAFYLCASRIQPNQPQHFGDGTRLSIL.

The chain's CDR3 is CAWGDGMNTEAFF. CDR3 bases: TGTGCCTGGGGGGACGGCATGAACACTGAAGCTTTCTTT. V is TRBV30 and J is TRBJ1-1; the D gene is possibly TRBD1 (5 bases). With 5 bases removed from V and 0 bases from J, the gap between germline ends came to 10 bases. The V gene's germline CDR1 is GTSNPN and CDR2 SVGIG (reference sequence). The CDR3 totals 13 residues.

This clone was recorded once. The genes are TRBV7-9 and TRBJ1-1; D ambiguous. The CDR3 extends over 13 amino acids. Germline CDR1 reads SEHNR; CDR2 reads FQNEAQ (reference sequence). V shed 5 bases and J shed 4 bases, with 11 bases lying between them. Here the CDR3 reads CASSPPFTTEAFF. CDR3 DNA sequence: TGTGCCAGCAGCCCCCCCTTTACCACTGAAGCTTTCTTT.

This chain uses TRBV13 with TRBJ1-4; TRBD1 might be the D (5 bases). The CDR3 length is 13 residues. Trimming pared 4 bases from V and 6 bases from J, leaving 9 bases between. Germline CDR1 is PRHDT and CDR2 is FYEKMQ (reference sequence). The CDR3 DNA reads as TGTGCCAGCAGCTCCGGGACCTATGAAAAACTGTTTTTT. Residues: CASSSGTYEKLFF.

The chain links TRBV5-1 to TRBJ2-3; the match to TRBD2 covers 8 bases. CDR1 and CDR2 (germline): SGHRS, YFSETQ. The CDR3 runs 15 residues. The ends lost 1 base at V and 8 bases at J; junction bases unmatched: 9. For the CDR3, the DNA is TGCGCCAGCAGCTTGACTAGCGGTGCAGGGGTTACGCAGTATTTT. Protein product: CASSLTSGAGVTQYF. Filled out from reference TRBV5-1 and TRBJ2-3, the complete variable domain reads KAGVTQTPRYLIKTRGQQVTLSCSPISGHRSVSWYQQTPGQGLQFLFEYFSETQRNKGNFPGRFSGRQFSNSRSEMNVSTLELGDSALYLCASSLTSGAGVTQYFGPGTRLTVL.

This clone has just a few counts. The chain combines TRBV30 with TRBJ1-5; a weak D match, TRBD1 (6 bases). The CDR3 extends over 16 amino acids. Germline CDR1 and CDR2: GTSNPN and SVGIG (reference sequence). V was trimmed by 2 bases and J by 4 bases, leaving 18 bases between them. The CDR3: CAWSSVGTKGNQPQHF. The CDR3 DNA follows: TGTGCCTGGAGTTCGGTTGGGACAAAGGGGAATCAGCCCCAGCATTTT.

The CDR3 region is CASKKHSSGPPLHF. The CDR3, as DNA: TGTGCCAGTAAGAAACATTCCTCGGGGCCACCCCTCCACTTT. V and J are TRBV19 and TRBJ1-6; tentatively, D is TRBD1 (5 bases). V lost 7 bases and J lost 11, with 18 bases in between. Germline lookup yields CDR1 LNHDA and CDR2 SQIVND (reference sequence). The CDR3 extends over 14 amino acids. The whole variable domain, remainder taken from reference TRBV19 and TRBJ1-6, is DGGITQSPKYLFRKEGQNVTLSCEQNLNHDAMYWYRQDPGQGLRLIYYSQIVNDFQKGDIAEGYSVSREKKESFPLTVTSAQKNPTAFYLCASKKHSSGPPLHFGNGTRLTVT.

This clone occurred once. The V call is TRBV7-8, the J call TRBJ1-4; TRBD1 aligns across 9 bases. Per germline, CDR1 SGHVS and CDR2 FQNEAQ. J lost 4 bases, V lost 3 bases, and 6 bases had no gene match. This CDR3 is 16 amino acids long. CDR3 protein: CASSLARDRVNEKLFF. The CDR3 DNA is TGTGCCAGCAGCTTGGCCCGGGACAGGGTTAATGAAAAACTGTTTTTT.

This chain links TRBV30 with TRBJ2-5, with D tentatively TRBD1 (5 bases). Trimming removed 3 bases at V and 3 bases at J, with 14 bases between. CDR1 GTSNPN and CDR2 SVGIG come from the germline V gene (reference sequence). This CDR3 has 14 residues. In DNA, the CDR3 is TGTGCCTGGAGCCCTAAGGGGCAGAAAGAGACCCAGTACTTC. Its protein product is CAWSPKGQKETQYF.

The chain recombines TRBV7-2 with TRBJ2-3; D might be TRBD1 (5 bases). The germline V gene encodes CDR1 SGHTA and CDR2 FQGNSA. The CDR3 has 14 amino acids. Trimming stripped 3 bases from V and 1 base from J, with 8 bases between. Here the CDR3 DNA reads TGTGCCAGCAGCTTCGGCAGGGGCACAGATACGCAGTATTTT. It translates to CASSFGRGTDTQYF. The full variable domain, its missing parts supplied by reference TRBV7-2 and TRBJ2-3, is GAGVSQSPSNKVTEKGKDVELRCDPISGHTALYWYRQSLGQGLEFLIYFQGNSAPDKSGLPSDRFSAERTGGSVSTLTIQRTQQEDSAVYLCASSFGRGTDTQYFGPGTRLTVL.

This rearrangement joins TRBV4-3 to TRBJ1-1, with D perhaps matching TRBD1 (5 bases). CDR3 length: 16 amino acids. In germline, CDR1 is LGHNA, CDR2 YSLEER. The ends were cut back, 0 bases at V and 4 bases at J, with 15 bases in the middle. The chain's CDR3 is CASSQEAVQGTTEAFF. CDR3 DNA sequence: TGCGCCAGCAGCCAAGAGGCGGTGCAGGGTACCACTGAAGCTTTCTTT.

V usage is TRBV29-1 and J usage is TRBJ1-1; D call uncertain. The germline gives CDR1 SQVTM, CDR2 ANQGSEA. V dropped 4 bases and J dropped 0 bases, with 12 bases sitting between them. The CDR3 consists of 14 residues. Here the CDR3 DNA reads TGCAGCGTTGCTAGATGGCAAATGAACACTGAAGCTTTCTTT. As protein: CSVARWQMNTEAFF. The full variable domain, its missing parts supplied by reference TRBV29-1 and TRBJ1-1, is SAVISQKPSRDICQRGTSLTIQCQVDSQVTMMFWYRQQPGQSLTLIATANQGSEATYESGFVIDKFPISRPNLTFSTLTVSNMSPEDSSIYLCSVARWQMNTEAFFGQGTRLTVV.

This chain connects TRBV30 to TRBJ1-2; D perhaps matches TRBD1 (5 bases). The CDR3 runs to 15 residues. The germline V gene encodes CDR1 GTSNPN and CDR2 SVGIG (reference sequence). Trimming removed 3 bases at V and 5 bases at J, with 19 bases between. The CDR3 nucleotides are TGTGCCTGGAGGGTGGTGGGGGGAGGTGATTATGGCTACACCTTC. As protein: CAWRVVGGGDYGYTF.

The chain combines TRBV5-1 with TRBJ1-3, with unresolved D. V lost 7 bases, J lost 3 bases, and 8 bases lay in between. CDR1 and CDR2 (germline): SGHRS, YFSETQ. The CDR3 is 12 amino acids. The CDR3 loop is CASGDLGNTIYF. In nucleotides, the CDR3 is TGCGCCAGCGGCGACCTTGGAAACACCATATATTTT. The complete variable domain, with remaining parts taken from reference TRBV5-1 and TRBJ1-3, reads KAGVTQTPRYLIKTRGQQVTLSCSPISGHRSVSWYQQTPGQGLQFLFEYFSETQRNKGNFPGRFSGRQFSNSRSEMNVSTLELGDSALYLCASGDLGNTIYFGEGSWLTVV.

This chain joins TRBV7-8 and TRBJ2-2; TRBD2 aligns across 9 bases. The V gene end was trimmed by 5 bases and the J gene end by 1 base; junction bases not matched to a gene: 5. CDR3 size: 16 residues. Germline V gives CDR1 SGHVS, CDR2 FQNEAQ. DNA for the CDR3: TGTGCCAGCAGCAGGGGACTAGCCGAGAACACCGGGGAGCTGTTTTTT. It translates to CASSRGLAENTGELFF.

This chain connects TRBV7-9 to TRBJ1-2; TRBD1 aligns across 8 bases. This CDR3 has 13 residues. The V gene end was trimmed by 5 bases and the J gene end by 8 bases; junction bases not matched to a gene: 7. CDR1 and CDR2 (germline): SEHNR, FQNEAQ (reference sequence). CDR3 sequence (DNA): TGTGCCAGCAGCCCAGGACAGGGTAGGGGCTACACCTTC. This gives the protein CASSPGQGRGYTF.

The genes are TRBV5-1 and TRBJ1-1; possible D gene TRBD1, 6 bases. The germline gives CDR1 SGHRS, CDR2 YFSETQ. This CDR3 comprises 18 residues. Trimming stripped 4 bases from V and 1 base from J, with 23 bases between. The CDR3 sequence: CASSPSLTGQRGNTEAFF. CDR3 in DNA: TGCGCCAGCAGCCCCAGCTTGACAGGCCAACGAGGGAACACTGAAGCTTTCTTT.

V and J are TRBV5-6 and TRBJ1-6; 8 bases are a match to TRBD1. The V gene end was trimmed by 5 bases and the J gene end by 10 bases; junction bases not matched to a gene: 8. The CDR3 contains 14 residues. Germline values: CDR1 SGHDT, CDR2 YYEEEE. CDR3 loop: CASRTDRGDSPLHF. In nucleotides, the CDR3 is TGTGCCAGCAGAACTGACAGGGGAGACTCACCCCTCCACTTT.

The CDR3 loop reads CASSSPGGGARETQYF. The CDR3 DNA follows: TGTGCCAGCAGCTCCCCCGGCGGGGGGGCCAGAGAGACCCAGTACTTC. The chain employs TRBV11-1 and TRBJ2-5, with 9 bases identical to TRBD2. The germline V gene has CDR1 SGHAT and CDR2 FQDESV (reference sequence). V shed 4 bases and J 4 bases; nucleotides not matched to a gene: 10. The CDR3 has 16 residues.

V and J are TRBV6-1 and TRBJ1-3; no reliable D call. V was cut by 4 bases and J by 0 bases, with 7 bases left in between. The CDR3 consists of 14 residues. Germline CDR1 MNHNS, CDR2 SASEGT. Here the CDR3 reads CASSAGSSGNTIYF. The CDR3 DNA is TGTGCCAGCAGTGCGGGGTCCTCTGGAAACACCATATATTTT.

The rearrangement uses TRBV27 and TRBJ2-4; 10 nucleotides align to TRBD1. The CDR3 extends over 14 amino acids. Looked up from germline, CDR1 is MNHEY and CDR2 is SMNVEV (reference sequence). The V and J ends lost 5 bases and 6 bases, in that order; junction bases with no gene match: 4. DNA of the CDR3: TGTGCCAGCAGTAACCGGGACAGGGGAAACATTCAGTACTTC. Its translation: CASSNRDRGNIQYF.

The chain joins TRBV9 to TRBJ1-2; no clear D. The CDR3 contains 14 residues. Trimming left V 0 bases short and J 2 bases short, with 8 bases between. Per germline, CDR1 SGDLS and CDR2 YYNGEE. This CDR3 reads CASSVVGENYGYTF. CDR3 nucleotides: TGTGCCAGCAGCGTAGTCGGGGAAAACTATGGCTACACCTTC. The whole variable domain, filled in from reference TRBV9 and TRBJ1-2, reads DSGVTQTPKHLITATGQRVTLRCSPRSGDLSVYWYQQSLDQGLQFLIQYYNGEERAKGNILERFSAQQFPDLHSELNLSSLELGDSALYFCASSVVGENYGYTFGSGTRLTVV.

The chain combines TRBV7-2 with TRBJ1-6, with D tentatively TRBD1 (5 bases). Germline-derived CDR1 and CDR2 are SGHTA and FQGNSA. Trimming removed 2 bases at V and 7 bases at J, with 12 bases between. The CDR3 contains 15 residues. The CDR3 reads CASSLRGKSNSPLHF. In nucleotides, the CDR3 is TGTGCCAGCAGCTTAAGGGGAAAGAGCAATTCACCCCTCCACTTT. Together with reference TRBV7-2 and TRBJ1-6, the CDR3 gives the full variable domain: GAGVSQSPSNKVTEKGKDVELRCDPISGHTALYWYRQSLGQGLEFLIYFQGNSAPDKSGLPSDRFSAERTGGSVSTLTIQRTQQEDSAVYLCASSLRGKSNSPLHFGNGTRLTVT.